These 31 T cell receptor beta chains share one sample of origin, sequenced in a study of early T cells in non-severe SARS-CoV-2 infection. TCRdb redid the calling of the 5' RACE reads with MiXCR, one entry per CDR3 protein. There are some 90,000 distinct CDR3 sequences in the sample; 14% to 15% occur only once, and 4.5% to 7% lies in the top ten. The sample taken for sequencing was whole blood. The source of these receptors is an adult who was a healthcare worker with PCR-confirmed SARS-CoV-2 infection or an uninfected control (not recorded which).

V and J are TRBV5-1 and TRBJ2-5, with 13 bases matching TRBD2. The CDR3 has 17 amino acids. V lost 4 bases to trimming and J lost 4 bases; unmatched junction nucleotides: 10. Germline-derived CDR1 and CDR2 are SGHRS and YFSETQ. The CDR3 bases are TGCGCCAGCAGCCGACGACTAGCGGGAGGCTCGAGAGAGACCCAGTACTTC. The encoded protein is CASSRRLAGGSRETQYF.

V gene TRBV4-1 combines with J gene TRBJ2-3, with D uncertain. Germline V gene sequence: CDR1 MGHRA, CDR2 YSYEKL. There are 15 residues in the CDR3. Trimming removed 4 bases at V and 4 bases at J, with 15 bases between. The CDR3 DNA is TGCGCCAGCAGCCCTATCCCGATAAAGGCAGATACGCAGTATTTT. Residues: CASSPIPIKADTQYF.

This clonotype has a handful of counts. The V and J genes are TRBV12-3 or TRBV12-4 and TRBJ2-7, with D hard to call. The CDR3 runs to 10 residues. Trimming shortened V by 6 bases and J by 7 bases, and 7 bases separated the two germline ends. CDR3: CASRVREQYF. The CDR3 DNA reads TGTGCCAGCAGGGTGAGGGAGCAGTACTTC.

This clonotype was recorded a few times. This chain uses TRBV6-2 or TRBV6-3 with TRBJ2-7; 7 nucleotides match TRBD1. The germline gives CDR1 MNHEY, CDR2 SVGEGT. The CDR3 covers 14 residues. Losses at the gene ends were 7 bases for V and 0 bases for J; bases not matched to a gene: 6. The DNA for the CDR3 is TGTGCCAGCATCTGGGACAGCGGCTCCTACGAGCAGTACTTC. As protein: CASIWDSGSYEQYF.

This chain uses TRBV7-6 with TRBJ2-2; tentatively, D is TRBD2 (6 bases). V dropped 3 bases and J dropped 6 bases, with 14 bases sitting between them. The CDR3 runs to 15 residues. Looked up from germline, CDR1 is SGHVS and CDR2 is FNYEAQ. The CDR3 bases are TGTGCCAGCAGCTTGCGGGGAAGGGGAGCCGGGGAGCTGTTTTTT. Protein product: CASSLRGRGAGELFF.

The chain links TRBV27 to TRBJ1-2, with D possibly TRBD1 on 5 matching bases. This CDR3 spans 15 amino acids. Per the germline V gene, CDR1 is MNHEY and CDR2 is SMNVEV (reference sequence). V gave up 3 bases and J gave up 0 bases, with 11 bases separating them. CDR3 protein: CASSFGGATNYGYTF. In DNA, the CDR3 is TGTGCCAGCAGTTTTGGAGGGGCAACTAACTATGGCTACACCTTC.

J is TRBJ2-2 and V is TRBV5-8; D perhaps matches TRBD1 (5 bases). The CDR3 contains 13 residues. The ends were cut back, 4 bases at V and 4 bases at J, with 8 bases in the middle. Per germline, CDR1 SGHTS and CDR2 YDEGEE. The CDR3 DNA is TGTGCCAGCAGCAATAGGGGCACCGGGGAGCTGTTTTTT. Translation gives CASSNRGTGELFF.

The chain recombines TRBV7-9 with TRBJ2-1; D tentatively reads TRBD1 or TRBD2 (6 bases each). This CDR3 has 12 residues. Germline CDR1 and CDR2: SEHNR and FQNEAQ (reference sequence). The V end was cut by 5 bases, the J end by 8 bases, with 10 bases between. CDR3 in DNA: TGTGCCAGCAGCCCCGGGGGCTATGAGCAGTTCTTC. This translates into CASSPGGYEQFF.

This clonotype was detected only a few times. The chain uses TRBV5-1 and TRBJ1-1; D is undetermined. Looked up from germline, CDR1 is SGHRS and CDR2 is YFSETQ. Deletions cut 5 bases from V and 5 bases from J, with 10 bases between. The CDR3 is 12 amino acids. CDR3 protein: CASSGRETEAFF. The CDR3 nucleotides read TGCGCCAGCAGTGGGAGGGAGACTGAAGCTTTCTTT.

This clonotype occurred many times. The chain joins TRBV5-6 to TRBJ2-6; D is uncertain. The CDR3 totals 15 residues. CDR1 and CDR2 (germline): SGHDT, YYEEEE. V was cut by 4 bases and J by 0 bases, with 8 bases left in between. Written as DNA, the CDR3 is TGTGCCAGCAGCACTGGTCCCTCTGGGGCCAACGTCCTGACTTTC. Protein: CASSTGPSGANVLTF.

A few counts support this clonotype. The rearrangement joins TRBV18 to TRBJ2-1; the D gene is possibly TRBD1 (6 bases). Trimming removed 0 bases from V and 3 bases from J, with 9 bases in between. Germline CDR1 reads KGHSH; CDR2 reads LQKENI. The CDR3 is 15 amino acids. CDR3 sequence reads: CASSPPGQYYNEQFF. The CDR3 DNA reads as TGTGCCAGCTCACCACCGGGACAATACTACAATGAGCAGTTCTTC.

The chain carries TRBV11-2 and TRBJ2-1; a weak D match, TRBD2 (6 bases). V dropped 5 bases and J dropped 2 bases, with 16 bases sitting between them. Germline V gene data show CDR1 as SGHAT and CDR2 as FQNNGV. The CDR3 length is 16 residues. The chain's CDR3 is CASSVARDSAYNEQFF. The CDR3 nucleotides read TGTGCCAGCAGCGTAGCCCGGGACTCGGCCTACAATGAGCAGTTCTTC.

The V gene is TRBV5-1, the J gene TRBJ2-7, with 8 bases matching TRBD2. CDR3 length: 14 amino acids. Per germline, CDR1 SGHRS and CDR2 YFSETQ. After removal of 2 bases from V and 5 bases from J, the junction contained 6 bases not matched to a gene. The CDR3 loop is CASSFPREGNEQYF. CDR3 nucleotide sequence: TGCGCCAGCAGCTTTCCCCGGGAGGGAAACGAGCAGTACTTC. The whole variable domain, remainder taken from reference TRBV5-1 and TRBJ2-7, is KAGVTQTPRYLIKTRGQQVTLSCSPISGHRSVSWYQQTPGQGLQFLFEYFSETQRNKGNFPGRFSGRQFSNSRSEMNVSTLELGDSALYLCASSFPREGNEQYFGPGTRLTVT.

V and J are TRBV12-3 or TRBV12-4 and TRBJ2-7, with 10 positions matching TRBD1. This CDR3 comprises 15 residues. With V trimmed by 6 bases and J by 4 bases, 9 bases remained unmatched. The CDR3 spells CASSHWDRGEYEQYF. CDR3 sequence (DNA): TGTGCCAGCAGCCATTGGGACAGGGGCGAATACGAGCAGTACTTC.

This clonotype has more than one count but fewer than ten. CDR3 loop: CASSESFYNEQFF. CDR3 coding DNA: TGTGCCAGCAGTGAGTCATTCTACAATGAGCAGTTCTTC. The chain employs TRBV6-4 and TRBJ2-1; unclear D gene. V was trimmed by 3 bases and J by 3 bases, leaving 6 bases between them. CDR1 MRHNA and CDR2 SNTAGT come from the germline V gene. The CDR3 runs 13 residues.

The chain has TRBV12-3 or TRBV12-4 and TRBJ1-5; perhaps TRBD1 as D (6 bases). V was trimmed by 8 bases and J by 6 bases, leaving 11 bases between them. The length of the CDR3 is 12 residues. CDR3 in amino acids: CASRGGSQPQHF. The CDR3, as DNA: TGTGCCAGCCGCGGGGGCAGTCAGCCCCAGCATTTT.

This clonotype was counted only a few times. CDR3 DNA sequence: TGCAGTGCTCTTGCAGGGAGTAGGCAGCCCCAGCATTTT. Its protein is CSALAGSRQPQHF. The chain combines TRBV20-1 with TRBJ1-5; maybe TRBD1 (5 bases). The V gene lost 5 bases and the J gene lost 7 bases, with 15 bases spanning the gap. The CDR3 runs to 13 residues. Germline CDR1 reads DFQATT; CDR2 reads SNEGSKA (reference sequence).

This clonotype was detected ten times or more. The CDR3 loop reads CASSKDEQYF. The CDR3, as DNA: TGTGCCAGCAGCAAAGACGAGCAGTACTTC. The chain links TRBV21-1 to TRBJ2-7. TRBV21-1 is a documented pseudogene. CDR3 size: 10 residues.

The V and J genes are TRBV28 and TRBJ2-3; D assignment may be TRBD1 or TRBD2 (6 bases each). Deletions cut 8 bases from V and 3 bases from J, with 18 bases between. The CDR3 is 15 residues long. Germline lookup yields CDR1 MDHEN and CDR2 SYDVKM. CDR3 nucleotide sequence: TGTGCCAGCCTGACAGGTGGGGGGTATACAGATACGCAGTATTTT. Translated: CASLTGGGYTDTQYF.

The V gene is TRBV5-1, the J gene TRBJ2-1, with 9 bases lining up with TRBD2. CDR1 and CDR2 (germline): SGHRS, YFSETQ. Trimming took 4 bases from V and 10 from J; bases not matched to a gene: 15. CDR3 length: 16 residues. The CDR3 DNA follows: TGCGCCAGCAGCCCAGTGACTAGCGGAGACCACACCGAGCAGTTCTTC. It specifies CASSPVTSGDHTEQFF.

There are many counts of this clonotype. The CDR3 loop is CSVEGTYEQYF. The DNA of the CDR3 is TGCAGCGTTGAAGGTACTTACGAGCAGTACTTC. The chain combines TRBV29-1 with TRBJ2-7; D gene unclear. Germline V gives CDR1 SQVTM, CDR2 ANQGSEA. The CDR3 loop spans 11 amino acids. Between the trimmed V and J ends, which lost 1 base and 4 bases, there was a span of 5 bases.

The chain links TRBV12-3 or TRBV12-4 to TRBJ1-2; D gene unclear. The CDR3 covers 14 residues. V lost 5 bases, J lost 4 bases, and 14 bases lay in between. As DNA, the CDR3 is TGTGCCAGCAGTCCCCGAGGGCTCTTCTATGGCTACACCTTC. Its protein is CASSPRGLFYGYTF.

In this sample, this clonotype turned up many times. CDR3 bases: TGTGCCAGCTCAAACCGGGACTACTCCTACGAGCAGTACTTC. Its translation: CASSNRDYSYEQYF. V is TRBV18 and J is TRBJ2-7; 7 bases map to TRBD2. The CDR3 consists of 14 residues. Germline V CDR1 and CDR2: KGHSH, LQKENI. V lost 5 bases and J lost 0; bases outside the gene matches: 4.

Ten or more counts support this clonotype. The genes are TRBV28 and TRBJ2-2; 8 nucleotides agree with TRBD2. CDR1 is MDHEN and CDR2 is SYDVKM in the germline V gene. Germline trimming cut 10 bases from V and 6 bases from J; bases unmatched to any gene: 1. The CDR3 extends over 11 amino acids. For the CDR3, the DNA is TGTGCCATCGGGGGGGCCGGGGAGCTGTTTTTT. Its translation: CAIGGAGELFF. The entire variable domain, with the rest obtained from reference TRBV28 and TRBJ2-2, is as follows: DVKVTQSSRYLVKRTGEKVFLECVQDMDHENMFWYRQDPGLGLRLIYFSYDVKMKEKGDIPEGYSVSREKKERFSLILESASTNQTSMYLCAIGGAGELFFGEGSRLTVL.

This clonotype has a handful of counts. The chain combines TRBV4-1 with TRBJ2-2, with D perhaps given as TRBD1 or TRBD2 (5 bases each). The germline CDR1 and CDR2 sequences are MGHRA and YSYEKL. This CDR3 comprises 14 residues. With 2 bases removed from V and 7 bases from J, the gap between germline ends came to 11 bases. DNA for the CDR3: TGCGCCAGCAGCCAAAGTGGGGGTCGCGGGGAGCTGTTTTTT. Protein: CASSQSGGRGELFF.

CDR3: CASSIRDRELYF. As DNA, the CDR3 is TGTGCCAGCAGTATCCGGGACAGAGAGTTGTATTTT. J is TRBJ2-3 and V is TRBV28; 7 bases fit TRBD1. This CDR3 has 12 amino acids. Germline V gene data show CDR1 as MDHEN and CDR2 as SYDVKM. With 5 bases clipped from V and 14 bases from J, the junction kept 10 bases outside the gene matches.

This clonotype has only a few counts. A much larger clone differs by one base, so this may be a read error. The chain has TRBV3-1 and TRBJ2-3; D call uncertain. Trimming removed 3 bases at V and 0 bases at J, with 1 base between. The CDR3 consists of 12 residues. Germline CDR1 and CDR2: LGHDT and YNNKEL (reference sequence). In DNA form, the CDR3 reads TGTGCCAGCAGCCACAGCACAGATACGCAGTATTTT. It translates to CASSHSTDTQYF.

The rearrangement joins TRBV28 to TRBJ2-3; either TRBD1 or TRBD2 may fit D (5 bases each). V lost 3 bases and J 5 bases, leaving 18 bases between the germline ends. This CDR3 is built from 16 residues. Germline loops: CDR1 MDHEN, CDR2 SYDVKM. DNA for the CDR3: TGTGCCAGCAGTTTGCTCCCCGGGGCCCCCCGAGATACGCAGTATTTT. Translating gives CASSLLPGAPRDTQYF.

The CDR3 region has the DNA TGTGCCAGCATCGGGACTGCGCGCACTGAAGCTTTCTTT. It translates to CASIGTARTEAFF. This chain uses TRBV27 with TRBJ1-1, with D perhaps matching TRBD1 (5 bases). Trimming stripped 7 bases from V and 4 bases from J, with 13 bases between. There are 13 residues in the CDR3. The germline CDR1 and CDR2 sequences are MNHEY and SMNVEV (reference sequence).

This clonotype has just a few counts. The J gene is TRBJ2-3, the V gene TRBV11-2, with a weak D call TRBD2 (6 bases). The length of the CDR3 is 13 residues. V was trimmed by 5 bases and J by 5 bases, leaving 11 bases between them. Germline CDR1 SGHAT, CDR2 FQNNGV. For the CDR3, the DNA is TGTGCCAGCAGCGGCTGGGGGGAAGATACGCAGTATTTT. This sequence encodes CASSGWGEDTQYF.

J is TRBJ2-1 and V is TRBV20-1, with 9 bases lining up with TRBD2. The CDR3 contains 15 residues. Germline-derived CDR1 and CDR2 are DFQATT and SNEGSKA (reference sequence). The V segment lost 3 bases and the J segment 2 bases; nucleotides outside the gene matches: 5. The CDR3 region has the DNA TGCAGTGCTAGCCCAAGACTAGCGGCCTACAATGAGCAGTTCTTC. Its translation: CSASPRLAAYNEQFF.